This TCR beta chain was captured by sequencing in a study of T cells and copy number aberrations in small-cell lung cancer (dated by TCRdb to the early 2020s). Background on the whole study: Whole-exome sequencing of the same tumor regions was paired with TCR repertoire sequencing so that T cell metrics could be related to mutations and copy number aberrations. Tumor TCR data were available for 17 patients, and TCR data from both tumor and normal tissue were available for some 15 patients. Beyond this particular receptor, the publication reports: All specimens consisted of formalin-fixed paraffin-embedded tissue, which is known to introduce sequencing artifacts. Because surgical resection is uncommon in small-cell lung cancer, the study was limited by a small sample size, and the findings need validation. Tumors had lower T-cell density, richness and clonality than adjacent lung tissue, though the difference in density was not significant.

Donors were patients with limited-stage small-cell lung cancer who underwent surgical resection in Hangzhou, China, between about 2008 and 2020. Every donor underwent upfront surgery with no preoperative chemotherapy or radiotherapy, and no donor received immunotherapy either before or after surgery. All 19 patients in the sequenced cohort were smokers or heavy second-hand smokers. Adjacent normal lung was collected at least 2 cm from the tumor margin and was morphologically confirmed by two pathologists to be free of malignant cells. To characterize T cell repertoire heterogeneity, the study applied multi-region TCR-beta sequencing to resected limited-stage small-cell lung cancers and to tumor-adjacent lung tissue. The AllPrep DNA/RNA FFPE Kit (Qiagen) was used to extract genomic DNA from the FFPE tissue. TCR-beta CDR3 regions were amplified from genomic DNA with the immunoSEQ hsTCRB Kit using multiplexed V- and J-gene primers. Unique DNA barcodes were added in a second PCR, and the samples were pooled together with one negative control and one positive control. The pooled TCR-beta libraries were sequenced using a 150-cycle paired-end protocol on an Illumina MiSeq. On the authors' methods: Adaptive Biotechnologies processed the raw sequencing data into a report containing normalized, annotated TCR-beta repertoires. T-cell density was calculated by normalizing TCR-beta templates to usable DNA, with usable DNA estimated through amplification of housekeeping genes. Clonality was defined as 1 minus Pielou's evenness, while richness was a count of unique rearrangements. TCRdb retrieved this table from immuneACCESS and kept in-frame rearrangements only. Not all clones are present; in checked studies, unresolved V genes account for under half, and no reason is known for the remainder. Clone size and the V and J calls come from that table; the DNA yielded D and trimming. The sample has around 9,200 clones on record, 75% to 80% of them singletons. Together, the top ten hold about 32% of the sample.

The CDR3 holds 13 amino acids from the cysteine to the phenylalanine. Only the CDR3 region is kept as DNA, spanning 39 bases read in frame from base 1. CDR1 and CDR2, per the germline V gene, are MDHEN and SYDVKM. Turning to this clone: Its antigen remains undetermined. Base quality data are lacking; no much larger clone is found one base away.

This clonotype was obtained from a man in his fifties or sixties with small cell lung cancer. The V gene is TRBV28 and the J gene is TRBJ2-5; the D gene identity is not certain. The closer fit of TRBJ2-7 to the DNA end suggests the J call may be wrong. The sample comprised normal tissue next to the tumor. The encoded CDR3 is CASSPSGSYEQYF. The DNA sequence is TGTGCCAGCAGCCCTTCTGGCTCCTACGAGCAGTACTTC.